The T cell receptor beta chain described here comes from a study of CD8 T cells in Susac syndrome. An input of roughly 0.5 to 1 ug of RNA was subjected to reverse transcription using random hexamers. MiXCR, applied by TCRdb to the immunoSEQ multiplex PCR reads, yields one record per CDR3 protein. The data hold 110,000 or so distinct CDR3 sequences, with about nine tenths observed a single time. The CDR3 consists of 16 residues. Germline loops: CDR1 DFQATT, CDR2 SNEGSKA (reference sequence). The trim removed 0 bases at V and 7 bases at J, leaving 10 bases unmatched. This sequence originates from a human donor in good health. The V and J genes are TRBV20-1 and TRBJ2-7, with 12 bases fitting TRBD2. Sequencing was carried out using CD8+ T cells from PBMCs. The CDR3: CSARDVLAGGPGEQYF. For the CDR3, the DNA is TGCAGTGCTAGAGACGTCCTAGCGGGAGGGCCGGGAGAGCAGTACTTC.